The sequence of this T cell receptor (beta chain) was determined in a study of monozygotic twins with inflammatory bowel disease. General study results and limits: It was in IBD patients that TCRbeta diversity (inverse Simpson) was lower than in healthy co-twins.

An amount of 3500 ng of total RNA was used for each TCR library. The cDNA of both the TCRalpha and TCRbeta chains was subjected to two nested PCRs of around 16 and 10 cycles. TCRdb reprocessed the 5' RACE reads and keeps a single row for each CDR3 protein, giving no DNA. Its listing shows approximately 400,000 distinct CDR3 sequences. Comments on this clonotype: What it binds is unknown.

Germline V gene lookup returns CDR1 SGHRS and CDR2 YFSETQ. CDR3 length: 15 amino acids. Blood was drawn at over 2 ml per donor. The source material was blood. This clonotype was sampled from a human donor with ulcerative colitis or Crohn's disease, or a healthy co-twin of an affected twin (not recorded which). The V and J genes are TRBV5-1 and TRBJ1-6; without DNA, the TCRdb call of TRBD1 cannot be checked. The CDR3 here is CASTQGTAYNSPLHF.